The clone carrying this T cell receptor (beta chain) appeared a few times. Its matching antigen is unknown. TCRdb used MiXCR to reprocess the 5' RACE reads, holding one entry per CDR3 protein. The top ten hold 7.2% of the sample, which has a few hundred thousand distinct CDR3 sequences, over 9% seen once. V was clipped by 4 bases and J by 5 bases; unmatched bases: 8. Germline values: CDR1 SGHNT, CDR2 YENEEA. There are 16 residues in the CDR3. These data come from a study of identical twins. Study findings and constraints: Beta out-of-frame sequences showed weaker excess sharing between twins. Zero-insertion analyses could be partly confounded by invariant MAIT and iNKT cells. Abundant beta clonotypes from cord blood bore fewer insertions; memory repertoires lacked this pattern.

Healthy Caucasians provided all donations. These sequences were also reported in another study, on yellow fever vaccine responses in identical twins.

This receptor was taken from a young woman in good health. Material: CD8+ T cells sorted from blood. The V gene is TRBV11-3, the J gene TRBJ2-3, with 11 bases identical to TRBD2. CDR3 DNA: TGTGCCAGCAGCTCACTACTAGCGGGAGTCGAAGATACGCAGTATTTT. Protein sequence: CASSSLLAGVEDTQYF. Combining the CDR3 with reference TRBV11-3 and TRBJ2-3 gives the whole variable domain EAGVVQSPRYKIIEKKQPVAFWCNPISGHNTLYWYLQNLGQGPELLIRYENEEAVDDSQLPKDRFSAERLKGVDSTLKIQPAELGDSAVYLCASSSLLAGVEDTQYFGPGTRLTVL.